Below are 18 T cell receptor beta chains sequenced from a single sample in a study of shared clonotypes between healthy human individuals. TCRdb's copy holds only in-frame clones and misses some; the assay was immunoSEQ multiplex PCR. The sample contains about 660,000 clones, around two thirds of which appear only once. Material: memory CD4+ T cells sorted from blood. Noted subset: CD45RA-negative fraction. The origin of the receptors is a woman in her twenties or thirties in good health.

As DNA, the CDR3 is TGTGCCAGCAGTATCCCCGGGACAGGGATCAATGAGCAGTTCTTC. Its protein is CASSIPGTGINEQFF. The chain joins TRBV28 to TRBJ2-1, with 9 positions matching TRBD1. There are 15 residues in the CDR3. Per germline, CDR1 MDHEN and CDR2 SYDVKM. The junction had 8 bases not matched to a gene; V was cut back by 5 bases and J by 6 bases.

V is TRBV18 and J is TRBJ2-7; TRBD1 or TRBD2 may be the D gene (5 bases each). Germline V CDR1 and CDR2: KGHSH, LQKENI. Trimming stripped 3 bases from V and 6 bases from J, with 12 bases between. The CDR3 is 13 amino acids. The CDR3 DNA reads TGTGCCAGCTCACCTGCTTGGGGGAGCGAGCAGTACTTC. Protein product: CASSPAWGSEQYF.

The chain joins TRBV4-2 to TRBJ2-1; 10 bases are shared with TRBD2. Germline CDR1 LGHNA, CDR2 YNFKEQ. CDR3 length: 18 residues. V was clipped by 1 base and J by 0 bases; unmatched bases: 6. The CDR3 loop is CASSQAASGGSSYNEQFF. The CDR3 nucleotides are TGTGCCAGCAGCCAAGCCGCTAGCGGGGGAAGCTCCTACAATGAGCAGTTCTTC.

This clone was detected only a few times. The chain carries TRBV4-1 and TRBJ1-3; D is undetermined. The V gene lost 0 bases and the J gene lost 0 bases, with 12 bases spanning the gap. The CDR3 covers 17 residues. Germline V gene sequence: CDR1 MGHRA, CDR2 YSYEKL. This chain's CDR3 is CASSQDGLSFSGNTIYF. CDR3 nucleotide sequence: TGCGCCAGCAGCCAAGACGGGCTCTCCTTCTCTGGAAACACCATATATTTT.

The sample holds a few counts of this clone. The rearrangement uses TRBV30 and TRBJ1-6; D is uncertain. The CDR3 runs 13 residues. Germline V gene lookup returns CDR1 GTSNPN and CDR2 SVGIG (reference sequence). With 3 bases removed from V and 7 bases from J, the gap between germline ends came to 10 bases. The CDR3 spells CAWSRAVNSPLHF. Written as DNA, the CDR3 is TGTGCCTGGAGCCGGGCGGTGAATTCACCCCTCCACTTT.

This clone has more than one count but fewer than ten. The V gene is TRBV5-1, the J gene TRBJ1-1; 9 nucleotides line up with TRBD1. The CDR3 spans 13 residues. After removal of 4 bases from V and 4 bases from J, the junction contained 2 bases not matched to a gene. Germline CDR1 SGHRS, CDR2 YFSETQ. Here the CDR3 reads CASSMGQGTEAFF. The CDR3 DNA reads TGCGCCAGCAGCATGGGACAGGGCACTGAAGCTTTCTTT.

The chain recombines TRBV21-1 with TRBJ2-3; TRBD1, as called in the table, went unchecked against the DNA. TRBV21-1 is flagged as a pseudogene. There are 15 residues in the CDR3. CDR3 DNA: TGTGCCAGCAGCAAAGTGGGCCATGTTCAGGATACGCAGTATTTT. Translation gives CASSKVGHVQDTQYF.

This clone has just a few counts. The chain recombines TRBV6-6 with TRBJ2-1; D could derive from TRBD1 or TRBD2 (6 bases each). CDR1 is MNHNY and CDR2 is SVGAGI in the germline V gene (reference sequence). This CDR3 is built from 14 residues. V gave up 5 bases and J gave up 6 bases, with 14 bases separating them. The CDR3 DNA is TGTGCCAGCAGTCCCCAGGGGAGGCGCAATGAGCAGTTCTTC. Translating gives CASSPQGRRNEQFF.

V and J are TRBV6-1 and TRBJ2-2, with no clear D. V lost 2 bases to trimming and J lost 6 bases, with 19 bases between them. Germline CDR1 MNHNS, CDR2 SASEGT. The CDR3 has 17 amino acids. The CDR3 region is CASSESLASSRSGELFF. In nucleotides, the CDR3 is TGTGCCAGCAGTGAATCCTTGGCTTCTAGTCGTTCCGGGGAGCTGTTTTTT.

The chain uses TRBV18 and TRBJ2-5; no reliable D call. The germline V gene encodes CDR1 KGHSH and CDR2 LQKENI. V was shortened by 2 bases and J by 5 bases, with 6 bases between the two germline ends. The CDR3 has 12 amino acids. CDR3 sequence: CASSPMDETQYF. The CDR3 DNA sequence: TGTGCCAGCTCACCAATGGACGAGACCCAGTACTTC.

The V call is TRBV28, the J call TRBJ2-7; possibly TRBD1 or TRBD2 for D (5 bases each). CDR3 length equals 16 residues. V was clipped by 5 bases and J by 2 bases, with 19 bases between them. Germline V CDR1 and CDR2: MDHEN, SYDVKM. CDR3 loop: CASSAPGAHGPYEQYF. CDR3 nucleotide sequence: TGTGCCAGCAGTGCTCCCGGGGCCCACGGGCCCTACGAGCAGTACTTC. Supplemented by reference TRBV28 and TRBJ2-7, the full variable domain reads DVKVTQSSRYLVKRTGEKVFLECVQDMDHENMFWYRQDPGLGLRLIYFSYDVKMKEKGDIPEGYSVSREKKERFSLILESASTNQTSMYLCASSAPGAHGPYEQYFGPGTRLTVT.

This clone appeared a few times. The chain carries TRBV18 and TRBJ2-7; 8 nucleotides agree with TRBD2. Germline CDR1 and CDR2: KGHSH and LQKENI. V shed 3 bases and J 3 bases; nucleotides not matched to a gene: 4. This CDR3 region has 14 residues. The CDR3 here is CASSPGTRIYEQYF. The CDR3 nucleotides are TGTGCCAGCTCACCCGGGACTAGGATCTACGAGCAGTACTTC.

This rearrangement joins TRBV28 to TRBJ1-5, with D unresolved. Between the trimmed V and J ends, which lost 3 bases and 10 bases, there was a span of 10 bases. The CDR3 sequence is 12 residues long. Germline V lookup: CDR1 MDHEN, CDR2 SYDVKM. CDR3 coding DNA: TGTGCCAGCAGTTTTCGGGATTCCCCCCAGCATTTT. This encodes CASSFRDSPQHF. Looking up the rest from reference TRBV28 and TRBJ1-5 gives the full variable domain: DVKVTQSSRYLVKRTGEKVFLECVQDMDHENMFWYRQDPGLGLRLIYFSYDVKMKEKGDIPEGYSVSREKKERFSLILESASTNQTSMYLCASSFRDSPQHFGDGTRLSIL.

The chain has TRBV4-2 and TRBJ1-4; no clear D. V was clipped by 4 bases and J by 6 bases, with 6 bases between them. The CDR3 runs 12 residues. Per germline, CDR1 LGHNA and CDR2 YNFKEQ. CDR3 nucleotides: TGTGCCAGCAGCCTGAGAGATGAAAAACTGTTTTTT. Amino acid sequence: CASSLRDEKLFF.

The genes are TRBV11-2 and TRBJ1-3; 7 bases map to TRBD1. From germline, CDR1 is SGHAT and CDR2 FQNNGV. The CDR3 contains 15 residues. V shed 4 bases, J shed 1 base, and the junction held 4 bases outside the gene matches. The CDR3, as DNA: TGTGCCAGCAGCTACCGACAGGGTTCTGGAAACACCATATATTTT. Its translation is CASSYRQGSGNTIYF. The whole variable domain, filled in from reference TRBV11-2 and TRBJ1-3, reads EAGVAQSPRYKIIEKRQSVAFWCNPISGHATLYWYQQILGQGPKLLIQFQNNGVVDDSQLPKDRFSAERLKGVDSTLKIQPAKLEDSAVYLCASSYRQGSGNTIYFGEGSWLTVV.

The chain couples TRBV5-1 to TRBJ2-1; 14 nucleotides match TRBD2. V shed 4 bases, J shed 6 bases, and the junction held 3 bases outside the gene matches. This CDR3 spans 15 amino acids. Germline values: CDR1 SGHRS, CDR2 YFSETQ. This CDR3 reads CASSVGLAGGNEQFF. DNA for the CDR3: TGCGCCAGCAGCGTCGGACTAGCGGGGGGCAATGAGCAGTTCTTC.

The rearrangement joins TRBV6-1 to TRBJ1-5; D gene unclear. CDR1 is MNHNS and CDR2 is SASEGT in the germline V gene. Trimming took off 6 bases at V and 9 bases at J, with 15 bases between the two ends. This CDR3 is built from 13 residues. In DNA, the CDR3 is TGTGCCAGCAGGCTGAGCTTCTTGGGGCCCCAGCATTTT. Its protein is CASRLSFLGPQHF.

J is TRBJ2-2 and V is TRBV6-5, with TRBD1 identical over 9 bases. Per the germline V gene, CDR1 is MNHEY and CDR2 is SVGAGI. The V and J ends lost 2 bases and 6 bases, in that order; junction bases with no gene match: 4. CDR3 length: 15 amino acids. The DNA for the CDR3 is TGTGCCAGCAGTTACGCTGGGACAGGGTCCGGGGAGCTGTTTTTT. It encodes CASSYAGTGSGELFF.